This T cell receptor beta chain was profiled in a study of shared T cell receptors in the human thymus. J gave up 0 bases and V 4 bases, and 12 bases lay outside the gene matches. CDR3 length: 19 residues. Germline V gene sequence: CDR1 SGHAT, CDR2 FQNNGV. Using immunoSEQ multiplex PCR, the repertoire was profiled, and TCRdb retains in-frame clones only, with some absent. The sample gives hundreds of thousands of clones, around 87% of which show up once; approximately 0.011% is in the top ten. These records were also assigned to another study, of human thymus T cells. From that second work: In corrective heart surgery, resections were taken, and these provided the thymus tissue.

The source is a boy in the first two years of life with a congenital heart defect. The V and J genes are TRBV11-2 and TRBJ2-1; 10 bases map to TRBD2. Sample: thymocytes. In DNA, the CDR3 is TGTGCCAGCAGCTCCCCCAGGGCAACTAGCGGGACCTCCTACAATGAGCAGTTCTTC. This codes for CASSSPRATSGTSYNEQFF.